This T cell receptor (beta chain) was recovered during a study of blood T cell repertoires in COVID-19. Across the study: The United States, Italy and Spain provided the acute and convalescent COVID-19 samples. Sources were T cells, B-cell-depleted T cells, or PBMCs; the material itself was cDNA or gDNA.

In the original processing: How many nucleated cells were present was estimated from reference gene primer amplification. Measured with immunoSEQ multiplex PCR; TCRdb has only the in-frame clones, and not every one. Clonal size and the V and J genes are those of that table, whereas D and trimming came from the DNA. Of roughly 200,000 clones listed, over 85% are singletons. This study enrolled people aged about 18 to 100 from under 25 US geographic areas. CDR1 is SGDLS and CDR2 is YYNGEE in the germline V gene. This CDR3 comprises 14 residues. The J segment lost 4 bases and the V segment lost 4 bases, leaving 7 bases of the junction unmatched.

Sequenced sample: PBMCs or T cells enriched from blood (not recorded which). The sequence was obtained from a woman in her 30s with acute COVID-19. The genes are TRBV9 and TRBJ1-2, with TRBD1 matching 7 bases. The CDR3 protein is CASSFTGDAYGYTF. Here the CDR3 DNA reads TGTGCCAGCAGCTTTACAGGGGACGCCTATGGCTACACCTTC.